This T cell receptor (beta chain) was obtained from a study of cytomegalovirus exposure and HLA in healthy donors. Overall study context: HLA-typed donors contributed some 87 million unique TCRs, which were held in an early data release.

Germline V CDR1 and CDR2: MDHEN, SYDVKM. The CDR3 contains 15 residues. Trimming left V 7 bases short and J 4 bases short, with 19 bases between. The PCR had 60 Vbeta and 13 Jbeta primers. The data were produced by immunoSEQ multiplex PCR, yet TCRdb's version contains in-frame clones alone and is incomplete. The sample records 100,000 to 120,000 clones, over 65% being singletons. The TCR sequence derives from a woman aged 25-40 years in good health and CMV-seronegative. The sample consisted of PBMCs. The chain uses TRBV28 and TRBJ2-5; the D gene is possibly TRBD1 (5 bases). DNA for the CDR3: TGTGCCAGCACCGACCCCTGGCGGCAGGGAGAGACCCAGTACTTC. Translation gives CASTDPWRQGETQYF.